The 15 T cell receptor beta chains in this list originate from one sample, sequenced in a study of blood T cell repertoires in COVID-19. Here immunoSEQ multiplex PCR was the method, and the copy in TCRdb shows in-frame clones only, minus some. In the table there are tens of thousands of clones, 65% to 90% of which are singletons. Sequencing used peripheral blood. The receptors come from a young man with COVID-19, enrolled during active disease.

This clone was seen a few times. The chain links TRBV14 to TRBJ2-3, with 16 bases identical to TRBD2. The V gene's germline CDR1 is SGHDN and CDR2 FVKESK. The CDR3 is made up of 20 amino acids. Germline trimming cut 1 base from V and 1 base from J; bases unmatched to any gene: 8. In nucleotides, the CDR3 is TGTGCCAGCAGCCAAGGTGGGACTAGCGGGAGGGCCTCGGGCACAGATACGCAGTATTTT. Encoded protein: CASSQGGTSGRASGTDTQYF.

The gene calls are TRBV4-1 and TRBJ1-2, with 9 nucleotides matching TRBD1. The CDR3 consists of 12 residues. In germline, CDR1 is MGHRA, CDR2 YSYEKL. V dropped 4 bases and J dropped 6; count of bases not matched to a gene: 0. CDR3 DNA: TGCGCCAGCAGCCGGACAGGGGATGGCTACACCTTC. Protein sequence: CASSRTGDGYTF.

Here the CDR3 DNA reads TGTGCCAGCAGTGAACTGGCGGGGAGGGGTGAAGCTTTCTTT. Residues: CASSELAGRGEAFF. The chain uses TRBV2 and TRBJ1-1; weak D call: TRBD1 (5 bases). Germline loops: CDR1 SNHLY, CDR2 FYNNEI. CDR3 length equals 14 residues. V lost 2 bases to trimming and J lost 7 bases, with 14 bases between them.

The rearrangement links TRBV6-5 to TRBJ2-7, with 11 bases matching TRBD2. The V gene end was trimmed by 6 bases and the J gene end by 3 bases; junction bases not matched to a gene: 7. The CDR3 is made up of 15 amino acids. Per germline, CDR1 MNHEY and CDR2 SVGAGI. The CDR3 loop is CASRPDSGRVYEQYF. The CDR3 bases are TGTGCCAGCAGACCCGATAGCGGGAGGGTCTACGAGCAGTACTTC.

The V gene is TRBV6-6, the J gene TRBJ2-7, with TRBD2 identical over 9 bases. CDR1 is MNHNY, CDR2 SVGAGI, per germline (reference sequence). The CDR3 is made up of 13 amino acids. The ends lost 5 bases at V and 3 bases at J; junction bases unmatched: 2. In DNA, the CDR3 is TGTGCCAGCAGTGGGACTAGCAACTACGAGCAGTACTTC. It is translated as CASSGTSNYEQYF.

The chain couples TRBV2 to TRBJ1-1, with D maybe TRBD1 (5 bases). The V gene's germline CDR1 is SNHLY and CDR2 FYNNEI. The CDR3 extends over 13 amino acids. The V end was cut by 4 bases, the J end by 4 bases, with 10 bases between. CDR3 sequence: CASSAGGGTEAFF. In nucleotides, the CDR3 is TGTGCCAGCAGTGCGGGGGGAGGCACTGAAGCTTTCTTT.

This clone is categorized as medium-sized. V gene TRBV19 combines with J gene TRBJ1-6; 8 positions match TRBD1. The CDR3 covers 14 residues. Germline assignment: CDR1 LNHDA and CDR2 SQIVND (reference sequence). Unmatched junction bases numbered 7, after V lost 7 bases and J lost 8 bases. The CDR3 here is CASNNRGIDSPLHF. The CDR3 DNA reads TGTGCCAGTAACAACAGGGGGATAGATTCACCCCTCCACTTT.

Here the CDR3 reads CASIPGLQYNEQFF. The CDR3 nucleotides are TGTGCCAGCATCCCGGGACTTCAATACAATGAGCAGTTCTTC. This chain links TRBV2 with TRBJ2-1; D possibly corresponds to TRBD2 (6 bases). V dropped 7 bases and J dropped 4 bases, with 14 bases sitting between them. The CDR3 length is 14 residues. Germline assignment: CDR1 SNHLY and CDR2 FYNNEI.

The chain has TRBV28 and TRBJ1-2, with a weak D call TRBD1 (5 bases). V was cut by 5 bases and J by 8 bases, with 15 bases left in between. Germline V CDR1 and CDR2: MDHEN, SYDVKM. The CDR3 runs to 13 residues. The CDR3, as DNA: TGTGCCAGCAGTCCTCAGGGCCTCTGGGGCTACACCTTC. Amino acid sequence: CASSPQGLWGYTF.

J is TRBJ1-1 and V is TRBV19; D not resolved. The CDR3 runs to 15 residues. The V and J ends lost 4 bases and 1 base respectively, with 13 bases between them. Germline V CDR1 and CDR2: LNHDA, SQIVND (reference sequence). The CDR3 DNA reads TGTGCCAGTAGTACCCAGTTGGGAGGGAACACTGAAGCTTTCTTT. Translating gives CASSTQLGGNTEAFF.

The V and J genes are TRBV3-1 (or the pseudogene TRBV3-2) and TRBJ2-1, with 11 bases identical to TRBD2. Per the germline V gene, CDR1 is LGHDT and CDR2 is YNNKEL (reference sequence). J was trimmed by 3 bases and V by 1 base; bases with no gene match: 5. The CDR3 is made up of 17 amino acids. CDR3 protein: CASSQGLAGGGYNEQFF. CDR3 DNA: TGTGCCAGCAGCCAAGGTCTAGCGGGAGGCGGCTACAATGAGCAGTTCTTC.

This CDR3 reads CASSSREGRPIGETQYF. As DNA, the CDR3 is TGTGCCAGCAGCTCCAGGGAGGGAAGACCGATCGGAGAGACCCAGTACTTC. This chain uses TRBV11-2 with TRBJ2-5; 7 bases align to TRBD2. The CDR3 consists of 17 residues. Germline assignment: CDR1 SGHAT and CDR2 FQNNGV. V trimming: 4 bases; J trimming: 4 bases; junction bases outside the gene matches: 15.

The CDR3 is CASSQDLGRVEQFF. The CDR3 DNA reads as TGTGCCAGCAGCCAAGATCTCGGCAGGGTTGAGCAGTTCTTC. The chain links TRBV3-1 (or the pseudogene TRBV3-2) to TRBJ2-1, with D possibly matching TRBD1 (5 bases). The germline CDR1 and CDR2 sequences are LGHDT and YNNKEL (reference sequence). Trimming removed 0 bases at V and 9 bases at J, with 12 bases between. This CDR3 comprises 14 residues.

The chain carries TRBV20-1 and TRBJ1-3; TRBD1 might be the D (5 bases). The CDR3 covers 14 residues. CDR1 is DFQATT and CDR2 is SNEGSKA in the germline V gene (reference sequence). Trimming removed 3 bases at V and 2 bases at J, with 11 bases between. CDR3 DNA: TGCAGTGCTAGTCCCCCAGGGACTGGAAACACCATATATTTT. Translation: CSASPPGTGNTIYF.

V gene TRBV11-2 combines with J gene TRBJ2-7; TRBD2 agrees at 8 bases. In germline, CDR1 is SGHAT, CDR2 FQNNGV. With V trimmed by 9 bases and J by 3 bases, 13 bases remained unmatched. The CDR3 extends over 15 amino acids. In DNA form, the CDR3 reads TGTGCCAGTCGCGGGGAGCTCGGGGGGGACTACGAGCAGTACTTC. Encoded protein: CASRGELGGDYEQYF.